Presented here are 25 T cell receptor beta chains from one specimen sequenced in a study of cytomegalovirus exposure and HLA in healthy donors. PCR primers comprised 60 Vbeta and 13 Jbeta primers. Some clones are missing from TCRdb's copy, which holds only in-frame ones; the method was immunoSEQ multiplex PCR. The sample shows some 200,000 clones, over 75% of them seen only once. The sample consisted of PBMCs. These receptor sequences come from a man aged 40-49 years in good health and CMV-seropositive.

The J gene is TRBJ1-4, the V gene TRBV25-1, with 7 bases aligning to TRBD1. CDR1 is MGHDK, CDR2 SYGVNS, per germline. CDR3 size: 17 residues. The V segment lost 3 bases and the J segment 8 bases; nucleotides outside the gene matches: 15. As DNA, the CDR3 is TGTGCCAGCAGTGATCTCTGGTTGGACAGGAAAAGCGAAAAACTGTTTTTT. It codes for CASSDLWLDRKSEKLFF.

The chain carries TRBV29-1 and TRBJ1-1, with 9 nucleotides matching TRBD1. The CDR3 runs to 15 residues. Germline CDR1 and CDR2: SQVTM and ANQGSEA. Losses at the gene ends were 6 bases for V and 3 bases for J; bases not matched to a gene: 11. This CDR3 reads CSVDGTGLPDTEAFF. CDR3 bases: TGCAGCGTCGACGGGACAGGGCTACCGGACACTGAAGCTTTCTTT.

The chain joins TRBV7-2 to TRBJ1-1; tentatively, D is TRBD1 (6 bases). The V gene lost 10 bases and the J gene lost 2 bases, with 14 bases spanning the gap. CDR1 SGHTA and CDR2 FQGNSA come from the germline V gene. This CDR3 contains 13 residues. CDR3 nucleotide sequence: TGTGCCACCGCACAGGGCCCAAACACTGAAGCTTTCTTT. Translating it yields CATAQGPNTEAFF.

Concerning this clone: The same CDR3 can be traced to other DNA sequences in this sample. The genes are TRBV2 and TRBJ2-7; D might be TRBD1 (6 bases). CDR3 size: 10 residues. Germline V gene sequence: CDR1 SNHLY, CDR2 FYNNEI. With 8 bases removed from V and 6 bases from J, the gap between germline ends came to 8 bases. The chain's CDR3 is CASRGGEQYF. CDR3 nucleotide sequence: TGTGCCAGCCGAGGGGGCGAGCAGTACTTC.

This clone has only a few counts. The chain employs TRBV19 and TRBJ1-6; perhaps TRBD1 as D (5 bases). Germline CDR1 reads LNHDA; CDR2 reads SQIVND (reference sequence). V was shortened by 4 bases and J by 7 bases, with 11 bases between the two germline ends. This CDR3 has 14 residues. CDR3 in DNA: TGTGCCAGTAGTACCGACAGCATAAATTCACCCCTCCACTTT. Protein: CASSTDSINSPLHF.

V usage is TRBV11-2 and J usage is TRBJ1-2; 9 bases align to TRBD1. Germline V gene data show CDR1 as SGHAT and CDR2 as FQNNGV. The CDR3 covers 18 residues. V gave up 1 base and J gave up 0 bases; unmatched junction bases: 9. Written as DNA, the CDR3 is TGTGCCAGCAGCTTAGGACAGGGGGGGAGAATCACTAACTATGGCTACACCTTC. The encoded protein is CASSLGQGGRITNYGYTF. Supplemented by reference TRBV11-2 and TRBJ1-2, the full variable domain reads EAGVAQSPRYKIIEKRQSVAFWCNPISGHATLYWYQQILGQGPKLLIQFQNNGVVDDSQLPKDRFSAERLKGVDSTLKIQPAKLEDSAVYLCASSLGQGGRITNYGYTFGSGTRLTVV.

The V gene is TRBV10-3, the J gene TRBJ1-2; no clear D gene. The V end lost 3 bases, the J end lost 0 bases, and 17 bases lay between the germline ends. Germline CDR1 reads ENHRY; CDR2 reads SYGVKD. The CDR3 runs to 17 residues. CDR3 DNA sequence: TGTGCCATCAGTGATAGGAGTGGGGAGATAACTAACTATGGCTACACCTTC. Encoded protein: CAISDRSGEITNYGYTF.

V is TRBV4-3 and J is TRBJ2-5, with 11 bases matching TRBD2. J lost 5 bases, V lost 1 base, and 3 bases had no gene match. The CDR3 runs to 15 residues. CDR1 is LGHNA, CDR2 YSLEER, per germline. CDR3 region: CASSQGLAGLETQYF. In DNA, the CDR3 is TGCGCCAGCAGCCAAGGACTAGCGGGGCTTGAGACCCAGTACTTC.

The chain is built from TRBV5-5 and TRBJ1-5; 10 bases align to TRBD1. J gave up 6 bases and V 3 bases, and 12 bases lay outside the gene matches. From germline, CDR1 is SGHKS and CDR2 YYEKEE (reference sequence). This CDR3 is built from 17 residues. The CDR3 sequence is CASSSELGTGVSQPQHF. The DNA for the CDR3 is TGTGCCAGCAGCTCGGAGCTCGGGACAGGGGTAAGTCAGCCCCAGCATTTT.

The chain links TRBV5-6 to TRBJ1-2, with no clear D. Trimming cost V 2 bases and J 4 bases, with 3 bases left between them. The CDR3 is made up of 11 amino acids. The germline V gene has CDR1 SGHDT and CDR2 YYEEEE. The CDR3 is CASSLLYGYTF. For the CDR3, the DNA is TGTGCCAGCAGCTTACTCTATGGCTACACCTTC. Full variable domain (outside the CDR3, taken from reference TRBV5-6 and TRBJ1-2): DAGVTQSPTHLIKTRGQQVTLRCSPKSGHDTVSWYQQALGQGPQFIFQYYEEEERQRGNFPDRFSGHQFPNYSSELNVNALLLGDSALYLCASSLLYGYTFGSGTRLTVV.

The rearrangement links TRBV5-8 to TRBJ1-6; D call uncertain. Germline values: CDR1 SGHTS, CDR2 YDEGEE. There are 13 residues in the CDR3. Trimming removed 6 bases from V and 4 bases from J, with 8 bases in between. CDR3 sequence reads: CASNPGYNSPLHF. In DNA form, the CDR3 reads TGTGCCAGCAACCCGGGATATAATTCACCCCTCCACTTT.

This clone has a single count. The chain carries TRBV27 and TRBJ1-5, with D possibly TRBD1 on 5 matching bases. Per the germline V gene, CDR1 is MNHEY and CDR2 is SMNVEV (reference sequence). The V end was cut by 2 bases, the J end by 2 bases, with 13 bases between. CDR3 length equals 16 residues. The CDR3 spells CASSLRAPGGNQPQHF. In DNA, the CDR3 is TGTGCCAGCAGTTTAAGGGCCCCGGGGGGCAATCAGCCCCAGCATTTT.

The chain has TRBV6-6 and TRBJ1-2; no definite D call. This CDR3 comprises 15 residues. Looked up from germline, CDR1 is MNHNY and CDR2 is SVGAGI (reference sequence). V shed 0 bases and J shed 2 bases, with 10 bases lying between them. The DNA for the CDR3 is TGTGCCAGCAGTTACTCTGCAGGCCCCAACTATGGCTACACCTTC. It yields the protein CASSYSAGPNYGYTF.

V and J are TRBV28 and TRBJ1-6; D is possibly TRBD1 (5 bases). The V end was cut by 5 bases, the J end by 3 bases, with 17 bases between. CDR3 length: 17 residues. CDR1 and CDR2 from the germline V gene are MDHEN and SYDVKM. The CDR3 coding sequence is TGTGCCAGCAGTGGACAAAAGGGGCAGATCTATAATTCACCCCTCCACTTT. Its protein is CASSGQKGQIYNSPLHF.

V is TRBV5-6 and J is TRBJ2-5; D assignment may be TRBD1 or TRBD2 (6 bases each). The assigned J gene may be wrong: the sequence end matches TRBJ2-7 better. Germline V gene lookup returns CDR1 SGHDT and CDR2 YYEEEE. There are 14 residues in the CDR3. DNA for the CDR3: TGTGCCAGCAGCTTATTGTCCGGAGGGGGCGAGCAGTACTTC. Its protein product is CASSLLSGGGEQYF.

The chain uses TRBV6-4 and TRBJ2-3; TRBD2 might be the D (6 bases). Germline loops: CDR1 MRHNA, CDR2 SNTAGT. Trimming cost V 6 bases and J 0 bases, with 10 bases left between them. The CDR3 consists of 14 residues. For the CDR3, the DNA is TGTGCCAGCAGGAGGGACTTCAGCACAGATACGCAGTATTTT. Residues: CASRRDFSTDTQYF.

As DNA, the CDR3 is TGTGCCACCAGCAGAGATAGGGGGGCGGGGGGGCGAACCGGGGAGCTGTTTTTT. It specifies CATSRDRGAGGRTGELFF. This chain links TRBV15 with TRBJ2-2; 9 nucleotides agree with TRBD2. CDR1 and CDR2 (germline): LNHNV, YYDKDF (reference sequence). The CDR3 has 18 amino acids. The V gene end was trimmed by 0 bases and the J gene end by 5 bases; junction bases not matched to a gene: 10.

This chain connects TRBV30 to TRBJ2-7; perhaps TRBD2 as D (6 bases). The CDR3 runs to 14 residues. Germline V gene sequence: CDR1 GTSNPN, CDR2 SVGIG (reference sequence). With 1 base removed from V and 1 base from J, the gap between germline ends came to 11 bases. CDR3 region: CAWSAGLLSYEQYF. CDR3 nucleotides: TGTGCCTGGAGTGCGGGACTCTTATCCTACGAGCAGTACTTC.

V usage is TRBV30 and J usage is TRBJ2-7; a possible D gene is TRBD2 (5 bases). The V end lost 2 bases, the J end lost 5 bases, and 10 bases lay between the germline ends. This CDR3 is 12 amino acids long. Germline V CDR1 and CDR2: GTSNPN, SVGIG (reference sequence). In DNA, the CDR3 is TGTGCCTGGAGTAAAGGGAGTCACGAGCAGTACTTC. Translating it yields CAWSKGSHEQYF.

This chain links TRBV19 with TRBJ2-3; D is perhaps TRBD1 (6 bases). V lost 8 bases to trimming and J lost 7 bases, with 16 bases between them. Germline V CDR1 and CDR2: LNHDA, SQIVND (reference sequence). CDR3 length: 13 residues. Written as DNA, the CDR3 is TGTGCCAGTTCGACAGGCCGCTTGAATACGCAGTATTTT. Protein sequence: CASSTGRLNTQYF.

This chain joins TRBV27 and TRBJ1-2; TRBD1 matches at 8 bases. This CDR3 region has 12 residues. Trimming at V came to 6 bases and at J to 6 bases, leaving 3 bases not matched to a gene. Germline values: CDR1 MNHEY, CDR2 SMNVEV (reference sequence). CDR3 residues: CASSDRGNGYTF. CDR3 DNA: TGTGCCAGCAGCGACAGGGGAAATGGCTACACCTTC.

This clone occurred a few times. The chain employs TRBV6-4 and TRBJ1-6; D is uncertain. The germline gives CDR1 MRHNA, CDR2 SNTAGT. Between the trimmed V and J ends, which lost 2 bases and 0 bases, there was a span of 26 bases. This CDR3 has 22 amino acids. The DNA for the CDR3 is TGTGCCAGCAGTGACCCCCCTGTCGGCGGGTACCCGGCTAGCTCCTATAATTCACCCCTCCACTTT. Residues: CASSDPPVGGYPASSYNSPLHF.

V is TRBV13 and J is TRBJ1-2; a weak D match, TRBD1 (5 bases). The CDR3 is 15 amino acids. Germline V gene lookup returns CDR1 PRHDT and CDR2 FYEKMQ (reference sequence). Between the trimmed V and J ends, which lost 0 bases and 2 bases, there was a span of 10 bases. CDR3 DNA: TGTGCCAGCAGCTTAGGGGGAGGGACGAACTATGGCTACACCTTC. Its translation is CASSLGGGTNYGYTF.

CDR3 sequence reads: CASSVQGYYGYTF. In DNA, the CDR3 is TGTGCCAGCAGCGTACAGGGATACTATGGCTACACCTTC. This rearrangement joins TRBV9 to TRBJ1-2; weak D call: TRBD1 (5 bases). This CDR3 has 13 residues. Germline CDR1 SGDLS, CDR2 YYNGEE. The V and J ends lost 1 base and 3 bases respectively, with 7 bases between them. The full variable domain, in which reference TRBV9 and TRBJ1-2 provide the parts outside the CDR3, is DSGVTQTPKHLITATGQRVTLRCSPRSGDLSVYWYQQSLDQGLQFLIQYYNGEERAKGNILERFSAQQFPDLHSELNLSSLELGDSALYFCASSVQGYYGYTFGSGTRLTVV.

The CDR3 reads CAWSVGGDTQYF. The CDR3, as DNA: TGTGCCTGGAGTGTTGGCGGAGATACGCAGTATTTT. The gene calls are TRBV30 and TRBJ2-3; D ambiguous. V lost 0 bases, J lost 5 bases, and 6 bases lay in between. CDR1 and CDR2 from the germline V gene are GTSNPN and SVGIG (reference sequence). This CDR3 contains 12 residues.